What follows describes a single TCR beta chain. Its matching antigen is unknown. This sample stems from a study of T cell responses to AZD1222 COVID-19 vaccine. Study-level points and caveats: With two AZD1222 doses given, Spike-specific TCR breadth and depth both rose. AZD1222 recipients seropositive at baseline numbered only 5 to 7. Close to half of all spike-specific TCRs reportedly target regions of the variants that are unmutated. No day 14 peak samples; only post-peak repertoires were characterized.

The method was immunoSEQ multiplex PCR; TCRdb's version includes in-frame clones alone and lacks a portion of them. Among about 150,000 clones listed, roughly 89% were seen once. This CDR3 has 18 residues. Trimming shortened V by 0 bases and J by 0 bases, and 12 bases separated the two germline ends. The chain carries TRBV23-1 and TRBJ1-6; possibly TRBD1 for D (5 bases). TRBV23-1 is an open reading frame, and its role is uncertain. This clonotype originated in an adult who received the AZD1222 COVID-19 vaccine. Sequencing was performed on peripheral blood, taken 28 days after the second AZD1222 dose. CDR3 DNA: TGCGCCAGCAGTCAATCGGGGGACGGACGCTCCTATAATTCACCCCTCCACTTT. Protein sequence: CASSQSGDGRSYNSPLHF.